Here is one T cell receptor (beta chain) with its context. This clonotype was detected ten times or more. What this receptor recognizes is not known. Per-base quality was not reported, and no clone a single base away is much larger than it. The CDR1 and CDR2 encoded by the germline V gene are SGHRS and YFSETQ. Trimming takes 4 bases off V and 2 bases off J; junction bases not matched to a gene: 5. The CDR3 has 14 amino acids, counting the end cysteine and phenylalanine. Solely the CDR3 DNA is kept, with 42 bases framed from the first base. Library generation was performed with RT-PCR. The listed sequencing device is NextSeq 550. TCRdb reprocessed the public reads (quality trimming at Q25 with fastp, clone calling with MiXCR) and kept in-frame beta chains. Every entry covers one CDR3 protein and lists the most common genes and DNA from its rows. The sample includes approximately 88,000 distinct CDR3 sequences, with approximately 5.2% observed a single time. The leading ten clones occupy 2.5% to 3% of the sample.

The sample belongs to a study of patients and donors after allogeneic stem cell transplantation (dated by TCRdb to about 2020). This sequence originates from a human donor who was either an allogeneic HSCT recipient or a stem cell or donor lymphocyte infusion donor (not recorded which). It is not recorded whose cells these are; they may come from a transplant donor. Sequenced: blood, either unsorted or a sorted T cell fraction (not recorded which). The receptor chain draws on TRBV5-1 and TRBJ2-5, and TRBD1 matches 7 of the central bases. CDR3 reads: CASSTRTGQETQYF. The sequenced DNA is TGCGCCAGCAGCACCAGGACAGGACAAGAGACCCAGTACTTC.